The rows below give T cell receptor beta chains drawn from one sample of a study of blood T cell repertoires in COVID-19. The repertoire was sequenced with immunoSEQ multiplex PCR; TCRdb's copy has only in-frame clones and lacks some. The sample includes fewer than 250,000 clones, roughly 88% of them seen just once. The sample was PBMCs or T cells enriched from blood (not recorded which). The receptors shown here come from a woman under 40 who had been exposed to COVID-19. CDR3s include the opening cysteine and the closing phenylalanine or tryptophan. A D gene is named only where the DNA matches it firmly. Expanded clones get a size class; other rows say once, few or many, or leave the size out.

cdr3_aa: CASSWGQAYEQYF
cdr3_nt: TGTGCCAGCAGCTGGGGACAGGCCTACGAGCAGTACTTC
j_call: TRBJ2-7
v_call: TRBV7-8
d_call: TRBD1
clone_size: few

cdr3_aa: CASSRGRYEQYF
cdr3_nt: TGTGCCAGCAGTCGAGGGAGGTACGAGCAGTACTTC
j_call: TRBJ2-7
v_call: TRBV12-3/TRBV12-4
d_call: NA
clone_size: NA

cdr3_aa: CAISSRGGTNSNQPQHF
cdr3_nt: TGTGCCATCAGTTCCCGGGGAGGGACTAATAGCAATCAGCCCCAGCATTTT
j_call: TRBJ1-5
v_call: TRBV10-3
d_call: NA
clone_size: NA

cdr3_aa: CASSSGMTSVPLDEQFF
cdr3_nt: TGTGCCAGCAGCTCGGGGATGACTAGCGTGCCGTTGGATGAGCAGTTCTTC
j_call: TRBJ2-1
v_call: TRBV5-4
d_call: TRBD2
clone_size: once

cdr3_aa: CASSRGLAGEKLQPGELFF
cdr3_nt: TGTGCCAGCAGCAGGGGACTAGCGGGAGAAAAGTTGCAACCCGGGGAGCTGTTTTTT
j_call: TRBJ2-2
v_call: TRBV7-6
d_call: TRBD2
clone_size: NA

cdr3_aa: CASSLDRGRETQYF
cdr3_nt: TGCGCCAGCAGCTTGGACAGGGGGAGGGAGACCCAGTACTTC
j_call: TRBJ2-5
v_call: TRBV5-1
d_call: TRBD1
clone_size: NA

cdr3_aa: CASSEKAGPVGYTF
cdr3_nt: TGTGCCAGCAGTGAAAAGGCAGGGCCAGTGGGCTACACCTTC
j_call: TRBJ1-2
v_call: TRBV6-1
d_call: NA
clone_size: NA

cdr3_aa: CASSQVPGARGDTQYF
cdr3_nt: TGTGCCAGCAGCCAAGTTCCAGGGGCTCGGGGAGATACGCAGTATTTT
j_call: TRBJ2-3
v_call: TRBV3-1/TRBV3-2
d_call: NA
clone_size: NA

cdr3_aa: CASPLRSSYEQYF
cdr3_nt: TGTGCCAGTCCATTACGTAGCTCCTACGAGCAGTACTTC
j_call: TRBJ2-7
v_call: TRBV28
d_call: NA
clone_size: NA

cdr3_aa: CATAEGGGPTEAFF
cdr3_nt: TGTGCCACCGCCGAAGGGGGGGGGCCCACTGAAGCTTTCTTT
j_call: TRBJ1-1
v_call: TRBV24-1
d_call: NA
clone_size: once

cdr3_aa: CASSPRPLGYTF
cdr3_nt: TGTGCCAGCTCACCACGTCCCCTTGGCTACACCTTC
j_call: TRBJ1-2
v_call: TRBV18
d_call: NA
clone_size: NA

cdr3_aa: CASRYRITGELFF
cdr3_nt: TGTGCCAGCAGGTACAGGATCACCGGGGAGCTGTTTTTT
j_call: TRBJ2-2
v_call: TRBV11-2
d_call: NA
clone_size: NA

cdr3_aa: CASSPRLGIGDTQYF
cdr3_nt: TGTGCCAGCAGTCCGCGACTAGGGATTGGGGATACGCAGTATTTT
j_call: TRBJ2-3
v_call: TRBV28
d_call: NA
clone_size: NA

cdr3_aa: CASGWGGRYNEQFF
cdr3_nt: TGTGCCAGCGGATGGGGCGGGAGGTACAATGAGCAGTTCTTC
j_call: TRBJ2-1
v_call: TRBV27
d_call: TRBD2
clone_size: NA

cdr3_aa: CASSTRTGGGGELFF
cdr3_nt: TGTGCCAGCAGCACTCGGACAGGGGGCGGAGGGGAGCTGTTTTTT
j_call: TRBJ2-2
v_call: TRBV7-2
d_call: TRBD1
clone_size: NA

cdr3_aa: CASRSSGTDEKLFF
cdr3_nt: TGTGCCAGCAGGTCATCCGGGACAGATGAAAAACTGTTTTTT
j_call: TRBJ1-4
v_call: TRBV9
d_call: TRBD1
clone_size: NA

cdr3_aa: CASRFERLEGYTF
cdr3_nt: TGTGCCAGCCGATTTGAAAGGTTGGAGGGCTACACCTTC
j_call: TRBJ1-2
v_call: TRBV2
d_call: NA
clone_size: few

cdr3_aa: CASSRGLVGYTF
cdr3_nt: TGTGCCAGCAGCAGGGGTTTGGTTGGCTACACCTTC
j_call: TRBJ1-2
v_call: TRBV6-5
d_call: NA
clone_size: NA

cdr3_aa: CASRLTGLSEKLFF
cdr3_nt: TGTGCCAGCAGGCTGACAGGGTTGAGCGAAAAACTGTTTTTT
j_call: TRBJ1-4
v_call: TRBV2
d_call: TRBD1
clone_size: NA

cdr3_aa: CASSPSGGGNQPQHF
cdr3_nt: TGTGCCAGTAGTCCCTCAGGGGGCGGCAATCAGCCCCAGCATTTT
j_call: TRBJ1-5
v_call: TRBV19
d_call: TRBD1
clone_size: NA

cdr3_aa: CSASLSSNYGYTF
cdr3_nt: TGCAGCGCCTCCCTATCCTCTAACTATGGCTACACCTTC
j_call: TRBJ1-2
v_call: TRBV29-1
d_call: NA
clone_size: once

cdr3_aa: CASSGLAGNTGELFF
cdr3_nt: TGTGCCAGCAGTGGACTAGCGGGGAACACCGGGGAGCTGTTTTTT
j_call: TRBJ2-2
v_call: TRBV2
d_call: TRBD2
clone_size: once

cdr3_aa: CASSLSQGHGYTF
cdr3_nt: TGTGCCAGCAGCTTGAGTCAGGGGCATGGCTACACCTTC
j_call: TRBJ1-2
v_call: TRBV13
d_call: NA
clone_size: NA

cdr3_aa: CASSLGSPRNTDTQYF
cdr3_nt: TGTGCCAGCAGCTTGGGGAGTCCGCGAAACACAGATACGCAGTATTTT
j_call: TRBJ2-3
v_call: TRBV5-4
d_call: NA
clone_size: NA

cdr3_aa: CSVGNSVTGLSEAFF
cdr3_nt: TGCAGCGTTGGGAATAGTGTGACAGGCTTATCTGAAGCTTTCTTT
j_call: TRBJ1-1
v_call: TRBV29-1
d_call: NA
clone_size: NA

cdr3_aa: CASSLPGTNTGELFF
cdr3_nt: TGCGCCAGCAGCTTACCCGGGACGAACACCGGGGAGCTGTTTTTT
j_call: TRBJ2-2
v_call: TRBV5-1
d_call: NA
clone_size: NA

cdr3_aa: CASSPLQRSSYEQYF
cdr3_nt: TGTGCCAGCTCACCACTCCAGCGGAGCTCCTACGAGCAGTACTTC
j_call: TRBJ2-7
v_call: TRBV18
d_call: NA
clone_size: NA

cdr3_aa: CASSAGRGKYF
cdr3_nt: TGTGCCAGTAGTGCCGGCAGGGGGAAGTACTTC
j_call: TRBJ2-4
v_call: TRBV19
d_call: TRBD1
clone_size: NA

cdr3_aa: CASSQTGVGNQPQHF
cdr3_nt: TGCGCCAGCAGCCAAACAGGGGTGGGCAATCAGCCCCAGCATTTT
j_call: TRBJ1-5
v_call: TRBV4-1
d_call: TRBD1
clone_size: NA

cdr3_aa: CASRPQAGVADTQYF
cdr3_nt: TGCGCCAGCAGGCCTCAAGCGGGAGTCGCAGATACGCAGTATTTT
j_call: TRBJ2-3
v_call: TRBV5-1
d_call: TRBD2
clone_size: NA

cdr3_aa: CASSKRGSGASDTQYF
cdr3_nt: TGTGCCAGCAGTAAACGCGGGAGTGGGGCCTCAGATACGCAGTATTTT
j_call: TRBJ2-3
v_call: TRBV25-1
d_call: TRBD2
clone_size: many

cdr3_aa: CAWSPPGQGITYEQYF
cdr3_nt: TGTGCCTGGAGTCCGCCGGGACAGGGGATAACCTACGAGCAGTACTTC
j_call: TRBJ2-7
v_call: TRBV30
d_call: TRBD1
clone_size: NA

cdr3_aa: CASSARREGNEQFF
cdr3_nt: TGTGCCAGCAGCGCGCGGCGAGAGGGTAATGAGCAGTTCTTC
j_call: TRBJ2-1
v_call: TRBV6-5
d_call: NA
clone_size: NA

cdr3_aa: CASRWGGSQPQHF
cdr3_nt: TGTGCCAGCAGATGGGGGGGGAGTCAGCCCCAGCATTTT
j_call: TRBJ1-5
v_call: TRBV2
d_call: NA
clone_size: NA

cdr3_aa: CASSALPRTGQGRANVLTF
cdr3_nt: TGTGCCAGCAGCGCCCTGCCCCGGACAGGCCAAGGGAGGGCCAACGTCCTGACTTTC
j_call: TRBJ2-6
v_call: TRBV9
d_call: TRBD1
clone_size: NA

cdr3_aa: CASRLAGGTGELFF
cdr3_nt: TGTGCCAGCAGGCTAGCGGGAGGGACCGGGGAGCTGTTTTTT
j_call: TRBJ2-2
v_call: TRBV27
d_call: TRBD2
clone_size: NA

cdr3_aa: CAISESTSTDTQYF
cdr3_nt: TGTGCCATCAGTGAGTCGACTAGCACAGATACGCAGTATTTT
j_call: TRBJ2-3
v_call: TRBV10-3
d_call: NA
clone_size: NA

cdr3_aa: CASSSGLAGSFFEQYF
cdr3_nt: TGTGCCAGCAGTTCCGGACTAGCGGGGAGTTTTTTCGAGCAGTACTTC
j_call: TRBJ2-7
v_call: TRBV6-5
d_call: TRBD2
clone_size: NA

cdr3_aa: CASSPGQGYGYTF
cdr3_nt: TGCGCCAGCAGCCCGGGACAGGGCTATGGCTACACCTTC
j_call: TRBJ1-2
v_call: TRBV5-1
d_call: TRBD1
clone_size: NA

cdr3_aa: CASRTGIPPYEQYF
cdr3_nt: TGTGCCAGTAGGACCGGGATCCCCCCCTACGAGCAGTACTTC
j_call: TRBJ2-7
v_call: TRBV6-5
d_call: NA
clone_size: NA

cdr3_aa: CASSLAEGTSGFF
cdr3_nt: TGTGCCAGCAGCCTGGCTGAAGGGACTAGCGGGTTCTTC
j_call: TRBJ2-1
v_call: TRBV12-3/TRBV12-4
d_call: TRBD2
clone_size: NA

cdr3_aa: CASSLGTANLGGYTF
cdr3_nt: TGTGCCAGCAGTTTGGGGACAGCGAATTTGGGTGGCTACACCTTC
j_call: TRBJ1-2
v_call: TRBV28
d_call: TRBD1
clone_size: NA